The source of this TCR beta chain is a study of neurological immune-mediated disorders. The study, taken as a whole, reports: The greatest degree of TCR clonal expansion was observed in HTLV-1-associated myelopathy, with the lowest in multiple sclerosis, below that of healthy controls.

This clonotype was observed many times. Its antigen is undetermined. The output of every sequencing run, over 200 million TCR-beta sequences, came from 15-18 subjects. MiXCR, applied by TCRdb to the 5' RACE reads, yields one record per CDR3 protein. The sample has fewer than 60,000 distinct CDR3 sequences; approximately 10% are singletons. CDR1 is KGHSH, CDR2 LQKENI, per germline. This CDR3 spans 15 amino acids. The V gene end was trimmed by 6 bases and the J gene end by 4 bases; junction bases not matched to a gene: 3. The sequence was obtained from a man between 70 and 80 years old with HTLV-1-associated myelopathy (HAM/TSP). The V and J genes are TRBV18 and TRBJ2-1; 13 nucleotides match TRBD2. Sequencing was carried out using PBMCs. The CDR3 bases are TGTGCCAGCTCGCCGACTAGCGGGAGGTACAATGAGCAGTTCTTC. Its translation: CASSPTSGRYNEQFF.